This T cell receptor beta chain was recorded in a study of prognosis after radiotherapy for stage I lung cancer. Turning to the study itself: In this cohort, every patient with non-small cell lung cancer was regarded as medically inoperable.

This clonotype came up many times. Its antigen is currently unknown. J gave up 0 bases and V 4 bases, and 3 bases lay outside the gene matches. This CDR3 region has 15 residues. From germline, CDR1 is LNHDA and CDR2 SQIVND (reference sequence). Starting from genomic DNA, TCR beta CDR3 was amplified through two-round multiplex PCR. The authors ran first-round PCR with primers specific to each TRBV and TRBJ gene. TCRdb used MiXCR to reprocess the multiplex PCR reads, holding one entry per CDR3 protein. The sample lists about 15,000 distinct CDR3 sequences; around 33% were seen once. Study outcomes and limitations: Patients with metastases reportedly showed TRBV and TRBJ gene usage that differed from patients without metastases.

Specimen: PBMCs, collected before or after stereotactic body radiation therapy (not recorded which). The V call is TRBV19, the J call TRBJ1-5; 7 nucleotides line up with TRBD1. The sequence was obtained from a donor aged 50 or older with non-small cell lung cancer. CDR3 sequence: CASSKGQLSNQPQHF. CDR3 DNA: TGTGCCAGTAGTAAGGGACAGCTTAGCAATCAGCCCCAGCATTTT.